Listed below are T cell receptor beta chains from one sample, sequenced in a study of response to subunit inactivated influenza vaccine. TCRdb reanalysed the RT-PCR reads using MiXCR and keeps one entry per CDR3 protein. The table includes over 400,000 distinct CDR3 sequences, about 10% detected once. The starting material was PBMCs from blood, obtained roughly 46 days after vaccination. Source of these receptors: a man between 50 and 59 years old who received an inactivated influenza vaccine. The CDR3 runs from the conserved cysteine through the conserved F or W. Fields, in order: clone size, J gene, D gene, V gene, CDR3 protein, CDR3 DNA. The D gene is left open where the match is weak. Clone size appears in some rows only: once, few, many, or a class for an expanded clone.

size: .; J: TRBJ2-2; D: TRBD2; V: TRBV10-3; CDR3: CAISSGRGRTGELFF; DNA: TGTGCCATCTCTAGCGGGAGGGGTCGCACCGGGGAGCTGTTTTTT
size: many; J: TRBJ2-5; D: .; V: TRBV9; CDR3: CASSVVGRRDETQYF; DNA: TGTGCCAGCAGCGTAGTGGGTCGCAGGGATGAGACCCAGTACTTC
size: few; J: TRBJ2-6; D: .; V: TRBV5-1; CDR3: CASSEPGPLGANVLTF; DNA: TGCGCCAGCAGCGAACCAGGGCCTTTGGGGGCCAACGTCCTGACTTTC
size: .; J: TRBJ1-1; D: .; V: TRBV10-3; CDR3: CAIRVPGQNTEAFF; DNA: TGTGCCATCAGGGTCCCGGGACAGAACACTGAAGCTTTCTTT
size: few; J: TRBJ2-6; D: .; V: TRBV7-6; CDR3: CASSQGVYSGANVLTF; DNA: TGTGCCAGCAGCCAAGGAGTTTACTCTGGGGCCAACGTCCTGACTTTC
size: few; J: TRBJ2-1; D: TRBD1; V: TRBV7-3; CDR3: CASSLMGQSSYNEQFF; DNA: TGTGCCAGCAGCTTAATGGGACAGAGCTCCTACAATGAGCAGTTCTTC
size: many; J: TRBJ1-3; D: .; V: TRBV4-3; CDR3: CASSPGHYSGNTIYF; DNA: TGCGCCAGCAGCCCAGGACACTACTCTGGAAACACCATATATTTT
size: many; J: TRBJ2-1; D: TRBD2; V: TRBV24-1; CDR3: CATSERLAGGRNEQFF; DNA: TGTGCCACCAGTGAGAGACTAGCGGGAGGTAGAAATGAGCAGTTCTTC
size: few; J: TRBJ2-1; D: TRBD2; V: TRBV15; CDR3: CATCSGGSYNEQFF; DNA: TGTGCCACCTGCAGCGGGGGATCCTACAATGAGCAGTTCTTC
size: .; J: TRBJ2-7; D: TRBD2; V: TRBV5-1; CDR3: CASSFMLAGGYSYEQYF; DNA: TGCGCCAGCAGCTTCATGCTAGCGGGAGGCTACTCCTACGAGCAGTACTTC
size: few; J: TRBJ1-1; D: .; V: TRBV20-1; CDR3: CSAREVLNTEAFF; DNA: TGCAGTGCTAGAGAGGTCTTGAACACTGAAGCTTTCTTT
size: few; J: TRBJ2-6; D: TRBD1; V: TRBV11-1; CDR3: CASSLHRGLLSGANVLTF; DNA: TGTGCCAGCAGCTTACACAGGGGGCTACTCTCTGGGGCCAACGTCCTGACTTTC
size: few; J: TRBJ2-1; D: TRBD2; V: TRBV12-3/TRBV12-4; CDR3: CASSSRGREYNEQFF; DNA: TGTGCCAGCAGTTCACGCGGGAGGGAATACAATGAGCAGTTCTTC
size: few; J: TRBJ2-3; D: TRBD2; V: TRBV24-1; CDR3: CATSDPPSAGGTQYF; DNA: TGTGCCACCAGTGACCCTCCTTCAGCGGGAGGTACGCAGTATTTT
size: .; J: TRBJ2-1; D: .; V: TRBV5-5; CDR3: CASSLAPSRNEQFF; DNA: TGTGCCAGCAGCTTGGCGCCTAGCCGAAATGAGCAGTTCTTC
size: .; J: TRBJ1-6; D: .; V: TRBV6-5; CDR3: CASRQINSPLHF; DNA: TGTGCCAGCAGGCAGATTAATTCACCCCTCCACTTT
size: .; J: TRBJ2-1; D: .; V: TRBV2; CDR3: CASIYSQTTYNEQFF; DNA: TGTGCCAGCATTTACAGCCAGACTACCTACAATGAGCAGTTCTTC
size: few; J: TRBJ2-3; D: TRBD2; V: TRBV7-2; CDR3: CASSLARGSGGRFTDTQYF; DNA: TGTGCCAGCAGCTTAGCAAGGGGTAGCGGGGGAAGATTTACAGATACGCAGTATTTT
size: .; J: TRBJ2-6; D: TRBD2; V: TRBV6-2/TRBV6-3; CDR3: CASIKEVAGVSGANVLTF; DNA: TGTGCCAGCATCAAAGAGGTAGCGGGAGTATCTGGGGCCAACGTCCTGACTTTC
size: .; J: TRBJ2-2; D: TRBD1; V: TRBV24-1; CDR3: CATSDMDRENTGELFF; DNA: TGTGCCACCAGTGATATGGACAGGGAGAACACCGGGGAGCTGTTTTTT
size: few; J: TRBJ2-1; D: .; V: TRBV11-1; CDR3: CASSQQVPSYNEQFF; DNA: TGTGCCAGCAGCCAACAGGTTCCCTCCTACAATGAGCAGTTCTTC
size: many; J: TRBJ2-1; D: .; V: TRBV7-2; CDR3: CASSFSGPYNEQFF; DNA: TGTGCCAGCAGCTTTAGCGGTCCCTACAATGAGCAGTTCTTC
size: .; J: TRBJ2-1; D: .; V: TRBV29-1; CDR3: CSVVEGYYNEQFF; DNA: TGCAGCGTTGTTGAGGGGTACTACAATGAGCAGTTCTTC
size: few; J: TRBJ2-2; D: .; V: TRBV6-5; CDR3: CASSYSPGFGGELFF; DNA: TGTGCCAGCAGTTACTCACCCGGGTTTGGCGGGGAGCTGTTTTTT
size: .; J: TRBJ1-2; D: TRBD1; V: TRBV11-2; CDR3: CASSGTGGIGYTF; DNA: TGTGCCAGCAGCGGGACAGGGGGTATTGGCTACACCTTC
size: many; J: TRBJ2-7; D: TRBD2; V: TRBV5-1; CDR3: CASSSSGGTYEQYF; DNA: TGCGCCAGCAGCTCTAGCGGGGGAACCTACGAGCAGTACTTC
size: .; J: TRBJ1-1; D: .; V: TRBV12-3/TRBV12-4; CDR3: CASSWGGESFF; DNA: TGTGCCAGCAGCTGGGGGGGCGAATCTTTCTTT
size: .; J: TRBJ2-2; D: .; V: TRBV4-3; CDR3: CASSQEPLATGELFF; DNA: TGCGCCAGCAGCCAGGAACCGCTAGCAACCGGGGAGCTGTTTTTT
size: .; J: TRBJ2-1; D: .; V: TRBV12-3/TRBV12-4; CDR3: CASSLSSFHEQFF; DNA: TGTGCCAGCAGTTTAAGTAGTTTCCATGAGCAGTTCTTC
size: few; J: TRBJ2-7; D: TRBD2; V: TRBV29-1; CDR3: CSVEWTSGTAYEQYF; DNA: TGCAGCGTTGAATGGACTAGCGGAACCGCCTACGAGCAGTACTTC
size: once; J: TRBJ2-3; D: TRBD1; V: TRBV6-1; CDR3: CASSEWGQGQDTQYF; DNA: TGTGCCAGCAGTGAATGGGGACAGGGTCAAGATACGCAGTATTTT